This TCR beta chain came from a study of T cell responses to AZD1222 COVID-19 vaccine. The assay was immunoSEQ multiplex PCR, and TCRdb's table has in-frame clones only and misses some. The sample shows 110,000 to 150,000 clones, roughly nine tenths of them seen only once. Looked up from germline, CDR1 is MNHEY and CDR2 is SMNVEV (reference sequence). CDR3 length equals 13 residues. Trimming shortened V by 5 bases and J by 4 bases, and 9 bases separated the two germline ends. The sequence came from an adult in good health. The chain has TRBV27 and TRBJ1-5, with unresolved D. The input for sequencing was peripheral blood, taken on day 0 of AZD1222 vaccination. The DNA of the CDR3 is TGTGCCAGCAGTCTCTTATCAAATCAGCCCCAGCATTTT. Translated, it gives CASSLLSNQPQHF.